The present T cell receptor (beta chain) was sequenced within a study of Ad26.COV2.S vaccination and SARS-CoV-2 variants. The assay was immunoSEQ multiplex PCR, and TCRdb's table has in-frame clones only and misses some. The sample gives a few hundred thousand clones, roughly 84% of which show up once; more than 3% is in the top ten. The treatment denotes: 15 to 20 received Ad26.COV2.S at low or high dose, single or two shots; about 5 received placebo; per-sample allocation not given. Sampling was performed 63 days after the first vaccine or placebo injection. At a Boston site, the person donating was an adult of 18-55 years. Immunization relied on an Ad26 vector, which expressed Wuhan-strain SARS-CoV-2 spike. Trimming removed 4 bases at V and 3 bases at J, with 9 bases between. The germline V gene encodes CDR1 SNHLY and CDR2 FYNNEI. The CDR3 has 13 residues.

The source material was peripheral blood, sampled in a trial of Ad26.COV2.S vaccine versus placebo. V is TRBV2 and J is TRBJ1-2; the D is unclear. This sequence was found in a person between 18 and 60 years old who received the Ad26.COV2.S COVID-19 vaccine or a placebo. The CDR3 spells CASSGQRDYGYTF. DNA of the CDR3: TGTGCCAGCAGTGGGCAGAGAGACTATGGCTACACCTTC.